This T cell receptor (beta chain) was retrieved from a study of OX40 agonist ivuxolimab in advanced cancers. Background on the study: Partial responses, seen in three patients, involved one hepatocellular carcinoma and two cutaneous melanomas.

Patients with autoimmune history or systemic immunosuppression were excluded. The CDR3 is 16 amino acids. Germline CDR1 and CDR2: KGHSH and LQKENI. V dropped 4 bases and J dropped 2 bases, with 17 bases sitting between them. The method was immunoSEQ multiplex PCR; TCRdb's version includes in-frame clones alone and lacks a portion of them. Among about 82,000 clones, under 90% were seen once, and the ten largest hold around 1.8%. This TCR derives from an adult with an advanced solid tumor such as melanoma, head and neck, liver or kidney cancer. The specimen was CD4+ or CD8+ T cells sorted from blood, collected in a trial of the OX40 agonist ivuxolimab. The gene calls are TRBV18 and TRBJ1-2; D ambiguous. The CDR3 DNA reads TGTGCCAGCTCACTCAACGGCCCTCTCCCCAACTATGGCTACACCTTC. Its protein product is CASSLNGPLPNYGYTF.